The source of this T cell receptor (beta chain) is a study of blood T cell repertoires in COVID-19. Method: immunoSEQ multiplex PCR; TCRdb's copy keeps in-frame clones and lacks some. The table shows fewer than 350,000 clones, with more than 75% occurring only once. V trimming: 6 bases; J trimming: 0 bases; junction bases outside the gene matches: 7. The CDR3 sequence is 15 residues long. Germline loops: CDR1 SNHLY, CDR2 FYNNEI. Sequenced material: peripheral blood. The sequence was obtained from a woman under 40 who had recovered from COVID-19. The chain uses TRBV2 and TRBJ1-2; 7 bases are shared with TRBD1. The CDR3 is CASRDGTAPNYGYTF. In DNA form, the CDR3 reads TGTGCCAGCAGGGACGGGACAGCACCTAACTATGGCTACACCTTC.